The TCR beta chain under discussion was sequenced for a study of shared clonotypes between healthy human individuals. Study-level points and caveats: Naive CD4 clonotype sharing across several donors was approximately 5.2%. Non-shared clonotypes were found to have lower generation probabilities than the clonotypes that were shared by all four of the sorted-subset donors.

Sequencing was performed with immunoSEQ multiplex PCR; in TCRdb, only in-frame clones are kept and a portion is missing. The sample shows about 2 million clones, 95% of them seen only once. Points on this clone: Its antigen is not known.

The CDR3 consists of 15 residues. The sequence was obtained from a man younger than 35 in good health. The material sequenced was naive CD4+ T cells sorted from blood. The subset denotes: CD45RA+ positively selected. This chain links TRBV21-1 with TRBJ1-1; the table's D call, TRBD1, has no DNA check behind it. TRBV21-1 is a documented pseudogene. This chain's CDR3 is CASSTPDRGNTEAFF. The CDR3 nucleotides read TGTGCCAGCAGCACCCCGGACAGGGGAAACACTGAAGCTTTCTTT.